This T cell receptor (beta chain) was recorded in a study of T cell responses to AZD1222 COVID-19 vaccine. Study-level results: Targets within unmutated variant regions were reportedly found for nearly half of spike-specific TCRs. Donors in the cohort were predominantly white British and more often female, and clonal diversity was possibly underestimated.

Germline CDR1 LNHDA, CDR2 SQIVND (reference sequence). J lost 3 bases, V lost 5 bases, and 14 bases had no gene match. The CDR3 is 19 amino acids. TCRdb keeps only in-frame clones here, not all; method: immunoSEQ multiplex PCR. The profile covers approximately 100,000 clones, with around 93% appearing a single time and 6.5% to 8.5% taken by the ten largest. In the case of this clone: Antigen: not known.

V usage is TRBV19 and J usage is TRBJ2-1; TRBD2 aligns across 12 bases. Sequenced here: peripheral blood, sampled on day 0 of AZD1222 vaccination. This receptor was obtained from an adult in good health. CDR3 coding DNA: TGTGCCAGTAGTTCAAATCTTCTAGCGGGGGGGCCCCTCTACAATGAGCAGTTCTTC. It codes for CASSSNLLAGGPLYNEQFF.